This TCR beta chain was found in a study of cytomegalovirus exposure and HLA in healthy donors. Remarks on this clone: Its antigen is currently unknown.

The ends lost 5 bases at V and 4 bases at J; junction bases unmatched: 7. This CDR3 is 15 amino acids long. Per the germline V gene, CDR1 is MNHEY and CDR2 is SMNVEV (reference sequence). The PCR had 60 Vbeta and 13 Jbeta primers. Data came from immunoSEQ multiplex PCR; TCRdb stores just in-frame clones and leaves some out. The repertoire holds 160,000 or so clones, with approximately 80% as singletons. Donors counted as nominally healthy when sampled, yet unrecorded immune exposures were likely. Whole-study results and caveats: An analysis was carried out at a later point. It showed that HLA-associated TCR beta chains were more clonally expanded than equally common non-associated chains. In a later analysis, TCR beta V- and J-gene trimming was associated with a missense DCLRE1C variant. It was only CMV serostatus that was available as immune exposure information.

Material: PBMCs. This chain connects TRBV27 to TRBJ2-7, with 11 bases matching TRBD2. The source is a man in his late teens or twenties in good health and CMV-seropositive. DNA of the CDR3: TGTGCCAGCAGTCCAACTAGCGGGAGTCGGTACGAGCAGTACTTC. This sequence encodes CASSPTSGSRYEQYF.